This entry concerns a single TCR beta chain. As yet, its antigen is unknown. The data were taken from a study of beta chain features in type 1 diabetes. Study at large: Taken together, all samples contributed 107,917,701 examined sorted cells.

This CDR3 region has 12 residues. Germline V lookup: CDR1 SGHTA, CDR2 FQGNSA. Trimming removed 5 bases at V and 11 bases at J, with 13 bases between. All of the isolated RNA was reverse transcribed, so expressed TCRB transcripts were sequenced. Sequencing was performed with immunoSEQ multiplex PCR; in TCRdb, only in-frame clones are kept and a portion is missing. The sample includes hundreds of thousands of clones, about 12% of them seen just once. Study results and limitations: Moderate yet significant TCRB CDR3 shortening was seen in Type 1 diabetes patients in all four CD4+ subsets. It was among patients, rather than healthy donors, that naive, central memory and Treg TCRB repertoires appeared more similar.

Every single donor gave one heparinised blood draw, and these averaged about 116 mL. CD45RO/CCR7/CD25/CD127/CD95/CD27 staining was used to isolate CD4+ naive, central memory, regulatory and stem cell-like memory cells by sorting. The TCR was taken from a woman aged 18-29 years with type 1 diabetes. The V call is TRBV7-2, the J call TRBJ2-1; the D gene is possibly TRBD1 (6 bases). The sample comprised naive CD4+ T cells from blood. The CDR3 here is CASSPGARKQFF. The CDR3 DNA follows: TGTGCCAGCAGCCCAGGGGCCAGAAAGCAGTTCTTC. Full variable domain (remainder filled in from reference TRBV7-2 and TRBJ2-1): GAGVSQSPSNKVTEKGKDVELRCDPISGHTALYWYRQSLGQGLEFLIYFQGNSAPDKSGLPSDRFSAERTGGSVSTLTIQRTQQEDSAVYLCASSPGARKQFFGPGTRLTVL.